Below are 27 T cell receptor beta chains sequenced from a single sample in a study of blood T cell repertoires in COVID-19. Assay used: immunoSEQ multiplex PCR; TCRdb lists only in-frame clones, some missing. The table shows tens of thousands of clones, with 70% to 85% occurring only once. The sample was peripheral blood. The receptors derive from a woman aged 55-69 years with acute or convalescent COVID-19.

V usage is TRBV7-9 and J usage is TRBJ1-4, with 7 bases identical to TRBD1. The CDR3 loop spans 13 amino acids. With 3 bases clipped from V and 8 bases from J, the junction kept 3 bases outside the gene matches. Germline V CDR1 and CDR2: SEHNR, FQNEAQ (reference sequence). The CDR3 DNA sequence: TGTGCCAGCAGCTTGACAGGGCGCGAAAAACTGTTTTTT. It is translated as CASSLTGREKLFF. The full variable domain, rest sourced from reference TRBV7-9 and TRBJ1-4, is DTGVSQNPRHKITKRGQNVTFRCDPISEHNRLYWYRQTLGQGPEFLTYFQNEAQLEKSRLLSDRFSAERPKGSFSTLEIQRTEQGDSAMYLCASSLTGREKLFFGSGTQLSVL.

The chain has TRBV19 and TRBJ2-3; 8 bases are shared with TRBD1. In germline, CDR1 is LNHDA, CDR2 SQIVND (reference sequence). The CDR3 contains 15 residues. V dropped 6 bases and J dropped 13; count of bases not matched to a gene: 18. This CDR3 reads CASSAGGAQIPTEYF. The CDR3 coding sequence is TGTGCCAGTAGCGCAGGGGGCGCGCAGATACCTACCGAGTATTTT.

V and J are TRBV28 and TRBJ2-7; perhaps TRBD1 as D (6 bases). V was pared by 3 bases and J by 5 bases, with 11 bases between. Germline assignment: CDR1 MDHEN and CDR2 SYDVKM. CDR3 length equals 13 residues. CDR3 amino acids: CASSLSGVDEQYF. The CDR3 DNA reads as TGTGCCAGCAGTTTGTCAGGGGTAGACGAGCAGTACTTC.

The CDR3 reads CASTALTGNYGYTF. CDR3 coding DNA: TGTGCCAGTACCGCCCTGACAGGGAACTATGGCTACACCTTC. The V and J genes are TRBV9 and TRBJ1-2, with TRBD1 matching over 7 bases. V lost 8 bases and J lost 2; bases outside the gene matches: 9. Germline-derived CDR1 and CDR2 are SGDLS and YYNGEE. The length of the CDR3 is 14 residues.

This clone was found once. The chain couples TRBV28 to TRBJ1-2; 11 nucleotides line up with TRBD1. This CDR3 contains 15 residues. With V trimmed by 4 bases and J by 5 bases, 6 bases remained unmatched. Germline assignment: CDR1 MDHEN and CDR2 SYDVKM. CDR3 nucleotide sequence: TGTGCCAGCAGTTCGGGACAGGGGGGATCTTATGGCTACACCTTC. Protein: CASSSGQGGSYGYTF.

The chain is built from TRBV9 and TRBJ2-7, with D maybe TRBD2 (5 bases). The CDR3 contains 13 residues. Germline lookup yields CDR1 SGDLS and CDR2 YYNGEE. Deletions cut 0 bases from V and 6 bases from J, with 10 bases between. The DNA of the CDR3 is TGTGCCAGCAGCGTAGTAGCGCACACCGAGCAGTACTTC. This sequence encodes CASSVVAHTEQYF.

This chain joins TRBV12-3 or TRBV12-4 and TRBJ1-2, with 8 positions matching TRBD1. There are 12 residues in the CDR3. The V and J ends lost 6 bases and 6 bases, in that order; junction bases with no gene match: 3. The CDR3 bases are TGTGCCAGCAGGTGGACAGGGAATGGCTACACCTTC. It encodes CASRWTGNGYTF.

CDR3 loop: CASSSGGGSTGELFF. The DNA for the CDR3 is TGTGCCAGCAGCTCCGGGGGAGGGTCCACCGGGGAGCTGTTTTTT. The chain uses TRBV5-4 and TRBJ2-2; 7 bases match TRBD2. Germline CDR1 is SGHNT and CDR2 is YYREEE (reference sequence). The trim removed 3 bases at V and 4 bases at J, leaving 6 bases unmatched. This CDR3 spans 15 amino acids.

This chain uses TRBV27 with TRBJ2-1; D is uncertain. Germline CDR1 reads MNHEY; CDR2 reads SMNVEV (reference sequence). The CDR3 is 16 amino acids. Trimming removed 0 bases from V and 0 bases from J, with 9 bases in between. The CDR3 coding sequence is TGTGCCAGCAGTTTATCGTGGGCCATCTCCTACAATGAGCAGTTCTTC. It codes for CASSLSWAISYNEQFF.

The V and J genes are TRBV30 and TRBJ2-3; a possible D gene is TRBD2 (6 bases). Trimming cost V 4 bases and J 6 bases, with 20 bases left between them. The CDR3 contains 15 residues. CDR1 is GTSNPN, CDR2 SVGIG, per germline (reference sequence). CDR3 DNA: TGTGCCTGGAACCCCTTCGGGACTTCCTTCGATACGCAGTATTTT. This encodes CAWNPFGTSFDTQYF.

Here the CDR3 DNA reads TGTGCCAGCAGGGCCACAGGGTACTCTGGAAACACCATATATTTT. This encodes CASRATGYSGNTIYF. The J gene is TRBJ1-3, the V gene TRBV11-2, with D possibly matching TRBD1 (6 bases). The length of the CDR3 is 15 residues. Germline-derived CDR1 and CDR2 are SGHAT and FQNNGV. Trimming took 6 bases from V and 0 from J, leaving 12 bases between them.

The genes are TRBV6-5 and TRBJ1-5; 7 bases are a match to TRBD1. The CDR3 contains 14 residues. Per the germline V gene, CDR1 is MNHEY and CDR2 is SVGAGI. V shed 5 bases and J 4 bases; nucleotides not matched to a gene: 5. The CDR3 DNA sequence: TGTGCCAGCAGTAGGACAGGACTTAATCAGCCCCAGCATTTT. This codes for CASSRTGLNQPQHF.

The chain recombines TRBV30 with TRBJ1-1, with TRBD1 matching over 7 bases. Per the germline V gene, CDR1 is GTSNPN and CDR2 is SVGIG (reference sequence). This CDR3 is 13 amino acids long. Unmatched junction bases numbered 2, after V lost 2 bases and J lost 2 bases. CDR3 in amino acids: CAWSKGANTEAFF. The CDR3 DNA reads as TGTGCCTGGAGTAAGGGGGCAAACACTGAAGCTTTCTTT.

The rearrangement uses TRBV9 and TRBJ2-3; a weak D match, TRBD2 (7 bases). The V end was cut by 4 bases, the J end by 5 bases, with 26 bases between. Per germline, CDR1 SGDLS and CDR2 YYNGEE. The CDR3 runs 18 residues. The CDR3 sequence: CASSLLSRGGPPGDTQYF. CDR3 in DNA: TGTGCCAGCAGCCTCCTCAGTAGGGGGGGGCCCCCCGGAGATACGCAGTATTTT.

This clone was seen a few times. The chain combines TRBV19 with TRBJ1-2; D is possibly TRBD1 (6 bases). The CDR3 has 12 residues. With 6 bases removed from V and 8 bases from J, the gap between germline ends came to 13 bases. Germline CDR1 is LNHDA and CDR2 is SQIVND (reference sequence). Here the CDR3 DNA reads TGTGCCAGTAGGAAGGACAGACCGGGCTACACCTTC. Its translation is CASRKDRPGYTF.

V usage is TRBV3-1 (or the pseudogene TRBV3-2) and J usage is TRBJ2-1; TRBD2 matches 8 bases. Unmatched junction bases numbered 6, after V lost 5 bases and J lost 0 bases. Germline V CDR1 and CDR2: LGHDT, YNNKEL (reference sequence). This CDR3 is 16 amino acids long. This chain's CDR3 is CASSIGRGGSYNEQFF. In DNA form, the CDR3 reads TGTGCCAGCAGCATCGGGAGGGGGGGCTCCTACAATGAGCAGTTCTTC.

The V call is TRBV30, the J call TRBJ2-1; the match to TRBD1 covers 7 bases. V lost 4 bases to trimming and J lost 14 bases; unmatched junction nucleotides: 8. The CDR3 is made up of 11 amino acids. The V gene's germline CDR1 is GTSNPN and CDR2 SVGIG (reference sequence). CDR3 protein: CAWTSRGSKFF. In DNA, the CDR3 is TGTGCCTGGACCTCCAGGGGGTCCAAGTTCTTC.

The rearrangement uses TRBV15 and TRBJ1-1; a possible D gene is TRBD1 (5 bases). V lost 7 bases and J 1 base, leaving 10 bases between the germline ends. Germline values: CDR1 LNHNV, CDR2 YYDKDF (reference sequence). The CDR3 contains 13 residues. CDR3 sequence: CATKTDTNTEAFF. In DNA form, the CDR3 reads TGTGCCACCAAGACAGACACGAACACTGAAGCTTTCTTT. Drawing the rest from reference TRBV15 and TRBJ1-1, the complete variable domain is DAMVIQNPRYQVTQFGKPVTLSCSQTLNHNVMYWYQQKSSQAPKLLFHYYDKDFNNEADTPDNFQSRRPNTSFCFLDIRSPGLGDTAMYLCATKTDTNTEAFFGQGTRLTVV.

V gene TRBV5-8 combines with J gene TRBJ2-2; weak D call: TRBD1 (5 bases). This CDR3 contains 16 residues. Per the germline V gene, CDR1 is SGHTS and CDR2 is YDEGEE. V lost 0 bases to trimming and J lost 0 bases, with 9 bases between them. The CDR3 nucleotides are TGTGCCAGCAGCTTGGGACAGATAGCGAACACCGGGGAGCTGTTTTTT. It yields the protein CASSLGQIANTGELFF.

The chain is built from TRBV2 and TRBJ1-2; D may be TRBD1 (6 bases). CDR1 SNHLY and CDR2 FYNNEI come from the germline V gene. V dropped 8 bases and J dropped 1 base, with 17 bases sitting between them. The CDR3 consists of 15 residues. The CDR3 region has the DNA TGTGCCAGCCCCGACCCTGGACAGCTTAACTATGGCTACACCTTC. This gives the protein CASPDPGQLNYGYTF.

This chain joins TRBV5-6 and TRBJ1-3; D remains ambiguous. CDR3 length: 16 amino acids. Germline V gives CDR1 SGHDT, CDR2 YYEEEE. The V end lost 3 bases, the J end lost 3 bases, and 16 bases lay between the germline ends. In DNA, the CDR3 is TGTGCCAGCAGCTCTCTCGGGGTGTCTCGTGGAAACACCATATATTTT. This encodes CASSSLGVSRGNTIYF.

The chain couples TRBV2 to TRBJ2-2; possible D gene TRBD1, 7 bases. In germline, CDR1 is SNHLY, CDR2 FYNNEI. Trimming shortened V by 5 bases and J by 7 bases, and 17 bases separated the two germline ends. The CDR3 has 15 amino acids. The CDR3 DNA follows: TGTGCCAGCAGTCGTCGACAGGGAGGTGGCGGGGAGCTGTTTTTT. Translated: CASSRRQGGGGELFF.

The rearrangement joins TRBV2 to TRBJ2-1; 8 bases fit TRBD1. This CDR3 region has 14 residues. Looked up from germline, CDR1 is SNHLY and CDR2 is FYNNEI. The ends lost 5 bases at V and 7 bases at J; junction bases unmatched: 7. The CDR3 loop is CASSRQGAWNEQFF. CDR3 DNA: TGTGCCAGCAGTCGGCAGGGGGCGTGGAATGAGCAGTTCTTC.

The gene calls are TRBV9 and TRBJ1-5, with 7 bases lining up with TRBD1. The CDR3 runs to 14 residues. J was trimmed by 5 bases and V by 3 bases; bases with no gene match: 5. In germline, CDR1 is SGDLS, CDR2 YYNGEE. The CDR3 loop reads CASSARDRDQPQHF. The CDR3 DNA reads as TGTGCCAGCAGCGCCCGGGACAGAGATCAGCCCCAGCATTTT.

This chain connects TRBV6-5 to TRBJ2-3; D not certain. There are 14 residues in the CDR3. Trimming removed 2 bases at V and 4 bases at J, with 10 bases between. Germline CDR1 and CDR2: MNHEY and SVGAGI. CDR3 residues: CASSYAQVADTQYF. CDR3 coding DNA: TGTGCCAGCAGTTACGCCCAGGTCGCAGATACGCAGTATTTT.

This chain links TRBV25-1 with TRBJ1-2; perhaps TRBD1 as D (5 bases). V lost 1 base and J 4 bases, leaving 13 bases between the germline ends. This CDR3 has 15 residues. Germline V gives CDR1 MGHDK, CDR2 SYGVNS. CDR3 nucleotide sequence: TGTGCCAGCAGTGAATGGGGCGAGATCGGCTATGGCTACACCTTC. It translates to CASSEWGEIGYGYTF.

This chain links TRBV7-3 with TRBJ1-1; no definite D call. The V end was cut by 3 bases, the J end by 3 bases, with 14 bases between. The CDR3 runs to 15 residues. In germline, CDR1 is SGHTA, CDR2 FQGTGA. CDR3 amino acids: CASSFYVPRDTEAFF. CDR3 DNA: TGTGCCAGCAGCTTTTACGTCCCCCGGGACACTGAAGCTTTCTTT.